The clone carrying this TCR beta chain was recorded only once. What it binds is unknown. This entry is derived from a study of OX40 agonist ivuxolimab in advanced cancers. Study background: The treatment was a fully human IgG2 OX40 agonist, ivuxolimab. The study's findings and limits: More expanded clones were found, on average, in CD8+ than in CD4+ T cells. Normalized T-cell clonal expansion was also low in some nonresponders. CD4+ and CD8+ T cells in blood underwent clonal expansion by week 6 at 0.1 to 3.0 mg/kg.

Sequenced by immunoSEQ multiplex PCR; TCRdb stores in-frame clones only, minus some. This table has 55,000 to 80,000 clones, about nine tenths appearing once. V lost 1 base and J lost 3, with 9 bases in between. CDR1 and CDR2 from the germline V gene are MNHNS and SASEGT. The CDR3 is 14 residues long. The chain employs TRBV6-1 and TRBJ1-1; TRBD1 might be the D (5 bases). The sequence derives from an adult with an advanced solid tumor such as melanoma, head and neck, liver or kidney cancer. The sequenced sample was CD4+ or CD8+ T cells sorted from blood, obtained in a trial of the OX40 agonist ivuxolimab. The CDR3 DNA reads as TGTGCCAGCAGTGAAGGGGGGGGTGACACTGAAGCTTTCTTT. Protein product: CASSEGGGDTEAFF.